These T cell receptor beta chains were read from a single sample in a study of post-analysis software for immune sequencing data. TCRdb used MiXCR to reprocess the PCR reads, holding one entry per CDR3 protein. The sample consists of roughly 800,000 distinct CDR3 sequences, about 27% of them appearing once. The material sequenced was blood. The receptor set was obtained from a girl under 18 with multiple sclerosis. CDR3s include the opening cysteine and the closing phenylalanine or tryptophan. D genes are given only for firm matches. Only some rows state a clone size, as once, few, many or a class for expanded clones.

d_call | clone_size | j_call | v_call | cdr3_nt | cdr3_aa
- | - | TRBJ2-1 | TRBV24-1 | TGTGCCACCAGTGGTATCCAGGGACGTGGCGAGGGCAATGAGCAGTTCTTC | CATSGIQGRGEGNEQFF
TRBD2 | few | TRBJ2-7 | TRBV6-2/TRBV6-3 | TGTGCCAGCAGTCTATATAGCGGGGTGAACTTCAATGAGCAGTACTTC | CASSLYSGVNFNEQYF
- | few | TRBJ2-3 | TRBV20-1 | TGCAGTGCTAGAGCGGGAGAGTTATCAGATACGCAGTATTTT | CSARAGELSDTQYF
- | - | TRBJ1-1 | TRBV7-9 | TGTGCCAGCACCGTAGAGGGGTTGGTCTCTGAAGCTTTCTTT | CASTVEGLVSEAFF
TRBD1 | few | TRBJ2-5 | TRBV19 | TGTGCCAGTAGTACCCGGACAGGGATGGACCAGTACTTC | CASSTRTGMDQYF
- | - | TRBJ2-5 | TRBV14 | TGTGCCAGCGGCCAAGTGGACGGTCCGACGACCCAGTACTTC | CASGQVDGPTTQYF
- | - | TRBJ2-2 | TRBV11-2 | TGTGCCAGCAGTCCGGACCGGAGAATCGGGGAGCTGTTTTTT | CASSPDRRIGELFF
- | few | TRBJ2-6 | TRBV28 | TGTGCCAGCAGGCGAGGACACTCTGGGGCCAACGTCCTGACTTTC | CASRRGHSGANVLTF
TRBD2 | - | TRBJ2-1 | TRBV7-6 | TGTGCCAGCAGCCGGGACTACAACACCTACAATGAGCAGTTCTTC | CASSRDYNTYNEQFF
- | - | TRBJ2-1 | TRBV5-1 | TGCGCCAGCAGCTTGGGGCTCGGGAGCTCCTACAATGAGCAGTTCTTC | CASSLGLGSSYNEQFF
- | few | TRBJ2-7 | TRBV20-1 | TGCAGTGCTCCCTTAGCGGACCTGGGAGAGCAGTACTTC | CSAPLADLGEQYF
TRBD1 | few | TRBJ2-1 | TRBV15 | TGTGCCACCAGCAGAGACCTTGGGACAGGAGACTACAATGAGCAGTTCTTC | CATSRDLGTGDYNEQFF
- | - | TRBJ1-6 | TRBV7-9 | TGTGCCAGCAGCACAGACACCGGTTCACCCCTCCACTTT | CASSTDTGSPLHF
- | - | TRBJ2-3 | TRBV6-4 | TGTGCCAGCAGTGACTCGGGACTTTGGGCAGATACGCAGTATTTT | CASSDSGLWADTQYF
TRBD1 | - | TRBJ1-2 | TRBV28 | TGTGCCACCCGGACAGGGGGCGCAGGTGGCTACACCTTC | CATRTGGAGGYTF
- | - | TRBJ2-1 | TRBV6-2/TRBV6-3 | TGTGCCAGCAGTTACTCCCAGTCCTCCAATGAGCAGTTCTTC | CASSYSQSSNEQFF
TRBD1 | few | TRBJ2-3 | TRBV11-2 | TGTGCCAGCAGTGTCGACAGGGCCGCAGATACGCAGTATTTT | CASSVDRAADTQYF
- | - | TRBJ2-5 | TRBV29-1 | TGCAGCGTTAATCTAGGGGGGTCGGAGACCCAGAACTTC | CSVNLGGSETQNF
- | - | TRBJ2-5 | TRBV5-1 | TGCGCCAGCAGCTTGGGGGGTGCCGGGGAAGAGACCCAGTACTTC | CASSLGGAGEETQYF
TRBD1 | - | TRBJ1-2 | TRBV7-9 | TGTGCCAGCAGCACAATCCCAGGGGGCGCGATCCATGGCTACACCTTC | CASSTIPGGAIHGYTF
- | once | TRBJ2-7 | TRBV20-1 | TGCAGTGCTTGGAGGCTTAACTCCTACGAGCAGTACTTC | CSAWRLNSYEQYF
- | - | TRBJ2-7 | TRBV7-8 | TGTGCCAGCGCGGGACAGCAATACGAGCAGTACTTC | CASAGQQYEQYF
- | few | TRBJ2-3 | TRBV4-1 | TGCGCCAGCAGCCGTACAGGGTTAACAGATACGCAGTATTTT | CASSRTGLTDTQYF
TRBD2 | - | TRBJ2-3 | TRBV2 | TGTGCCAGCAGTCCCACTAGCGGGAGTAATACGCAGTATTTT | CASSPTSGSNTQYF
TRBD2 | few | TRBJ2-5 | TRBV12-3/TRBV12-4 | TGTGCCAGCAGTTTATCCCGCCTTACTAGCGGGGGACGGCAAGAGACCCAGTACTTC | CASSLSRLTSGGRQETQYF
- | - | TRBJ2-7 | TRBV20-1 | TGCAGTGCTAGAGATGGGGCCAGGGTCAACGAGCAGTACTTC | CSARDGARVNEQYF
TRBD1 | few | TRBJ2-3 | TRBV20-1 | TGCAGTGCCCGAATGGGACAGGGAAGCACAGATACGCAGTATTTT | CSARMGQGSTDTQYF
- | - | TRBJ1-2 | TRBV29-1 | TGCAGCGTTGAAGACGTAGCTAACTATGGCTACACCTTC | CSVEDVANYGYTF
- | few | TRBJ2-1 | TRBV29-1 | TGCAGCGTTGAACCGGCCGTGCCTGGTGAGCAGTTCTTC | CSVEPAVPGEQFF
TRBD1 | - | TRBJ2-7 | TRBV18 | TGTGCCAGCTCACCTTCAGGGGGCTTATACGAGCAGTACTTC | CASSPSGGLYEQYF
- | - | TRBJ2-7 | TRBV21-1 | TGTGCCAGCTGGCTGACAGGGTGTGGCGAGCAGTACTTC | CASWLTGCGEQYF
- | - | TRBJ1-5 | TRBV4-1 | TGCGCCAGCAGCCACCCTGGTAGGGACCGCCGGACAAGCCAGCATTTT | CASSHPGRDRRTSQHF
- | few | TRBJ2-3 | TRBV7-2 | TGTGCCAGCGGCCCGGCCGTCCCGGGCACAGATACGCAGTATTTT | CASGPAVPGTDTQYF
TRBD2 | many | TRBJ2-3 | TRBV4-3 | TGCGCCAGCAGCCAAGGTCTAGCGGGAGGGCCAGATACGCAGTATTTT | CASSQGLAGGPDTQYF
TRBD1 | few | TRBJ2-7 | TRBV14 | TGTGCCAGCAGGGGGGACAGTCTCTACGAGCAGTACTTC | CASRGDSLYEQYF
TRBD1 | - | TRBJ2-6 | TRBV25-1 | TGTGCCAGCAGCGACGGGACAGGGGGCTTTGGGGCCAACGTCCTGACTTTC | CASSDGTGGFGANVLTF
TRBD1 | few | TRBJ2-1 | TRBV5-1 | TGCGCCAGCAGCTATGACAGGGCCCCCTACAATGAGCAGTTCTTC | CASSYDRAPYNEQFF
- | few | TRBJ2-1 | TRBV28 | TGTGCCAGCAGTCCTCATGGAATGAGCTCCTACAATGAGCAGTTCTTC | CASSPHGMSSYNEQFF
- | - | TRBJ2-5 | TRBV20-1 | TGCAGTGCCGGGGATGGAACGCGCGCGACCCAGTACTTC | CSAGDGTRATQYF
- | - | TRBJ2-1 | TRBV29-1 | TGCAGCGTTCCGAGTTCGACCGGTACAATCCAGCCTAAGCAGTTCTTC | CSVPSSTGTIQPKQFF
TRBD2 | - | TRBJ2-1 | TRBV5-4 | TGTGCCAGCAGCTTGGGGTTAGCGAGCGGGGATGAGCAGTTCTTC | CASSLGLASGDEQFF
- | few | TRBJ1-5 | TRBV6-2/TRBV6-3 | TGTGCCAGCAGTTACGTTCAGGGTAATCAGCCCCAGCATTTT | CASSYVQGNQPQHF
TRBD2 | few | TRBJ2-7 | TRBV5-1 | TGCGCCAGCAGTGGTAGCGGGACTTACTACGAGCAGTACTTC | CASSGSGTYYEQYF
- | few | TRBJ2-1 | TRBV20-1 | TGCAGTGCTAGAGATTGGAGTAGGGCGGGAAATGAGCAGTTCTTC | CSARDWSRAGNEQFF
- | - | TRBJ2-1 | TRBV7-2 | TGTGCCAGCACCGCTTCGGCGGGCGGGATTTCACGGGGCGAGCAGTTCTTC | CASTASAGGISRGEQFF
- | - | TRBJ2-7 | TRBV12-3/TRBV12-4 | TGTGCCAGCAGCTCGGACTTCTACGAGCAGTACTTC | CASSSDFYEQYF
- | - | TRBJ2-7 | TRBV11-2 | TGTGCCAGCAGCCGGGGCGGCGGGCCTGCCTACAATGAGCAGTACTTC | CASSRGGGPAYNEQYF
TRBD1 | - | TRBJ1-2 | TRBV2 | TGTGCCAGCAGTGCCGACAGGGGGCGCCCCTATGGCTACACCTTC | CASSADRGRPYGYTF
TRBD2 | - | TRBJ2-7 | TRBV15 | TGTGCCACCAGCAGAGAAGCGGGAAAGTACGAGCAGTACTTC | CATSREAGKYEQYF
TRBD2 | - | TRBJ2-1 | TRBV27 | TGTGCCAGCCGGACTAGCAATGAGCAGTTCTTC | CASRTSNEQFF
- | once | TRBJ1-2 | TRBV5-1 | TGCGCCAGCAGCTTCGAGGCGACATCCTTCGTCAACTATGGCTACACCTTC | CASSFEATSFVNYGYTF
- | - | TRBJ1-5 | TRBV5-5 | TGTGCCAGCAGCTTGCCGCAAGGGGTGGGCAATCGGCCCCAGCATTTT | CASSLPQGVGNRPQHF
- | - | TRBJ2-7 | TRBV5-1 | TGCGCCAGCAGCTTCCGGGACTCTAGGGAAGAGCAGTACTTC | CASSFRDSREEQYF
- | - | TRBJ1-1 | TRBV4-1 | TGCGCCAGCAGCCAAGACGGGAAGGGGGTAATGAACACTGAAGCTTTCTTT | CASSQDGKGVMNTEAFF
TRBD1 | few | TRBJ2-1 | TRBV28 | TGTGCCAGCAGTTACCGACAGGGGGCTTGGAACAATGAGCAGTTCTTC | CASSYRQGAWNNEQFF
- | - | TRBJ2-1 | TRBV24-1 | TGTGCCGCGTCGGGACCAGACAATGAGCAGTTCTTC | CAASGPDNEQFF
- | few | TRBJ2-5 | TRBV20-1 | TGCAGTGCTTGCGGCTTACAAGAGACCCAGTACTTC | CSACGLQETQYF
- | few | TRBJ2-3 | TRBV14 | TGTGCCAGCAGCCAAGATTACGGCGCAGATACGCAGTATTTT | CASSQDYGADTQYF
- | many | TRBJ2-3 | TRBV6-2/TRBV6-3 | TGTGCCAGCAGTACAGGGAATCGGGTTACGGATACGCAGTATTTT | CASSTGNRVTDTQYF
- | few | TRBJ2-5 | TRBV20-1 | TGCAGTGCTAGTTCCTCCCGGTCAGAGACCCAGTACTTC | CSASSSRSETQYF